The next 24 T cell receptor beta chains were all read from a single sample in a study of cytomegalovirus exposure and HLA in healthy donors. Using immunoSEQ multiplex PCR, the repertoire was profiled, and TCRdb retains in-frame clones only, with some absent. The sample carries 90,000 to 150,000 clones, roughly 90% recorded once. The material sequenced was PBMCs. The source is a young woman in good health and CMV-seropositive.

The chain links TRBV30 to TRBJ1-4; 9 nucleotides agree with TRBD1. Germline CDR1 GTSNPN, CDR2 SVGIG (reference sequence). With 3 bases clipped from V and 2 bases from J, the junction kept 1 base outside the gene matches. This CDR3 is built from 14 residues. For the CDR3, the DNA is TGTGCCTGGAGCGGGACAGGGACTAATGAAAAACTGTTTTTT. Residues: CAWSGTGTNEKLFF.

This clone was seen just once. The chain has TRBV5-5 and TRBJ1-4; TRBD1 matches at 9 bases. The germline gives CDR1 SGHKS, CDR2 YYEKEE (reference sequence). The V gene end was trimmed by 4 bases and the J gene end by 7 bases; junction bases not matched to a gene: 20. The CDR3 covers 19 residues. As DNA, the CDR3 is TGTGCCAGCAGCCACCGAAGAAAAATAACAGGGGGCGAAGGTGAAAAACTGTTTTTT. Translated: CASSHRRKITGGEGEKLFF.

This rearrangement joins TRBV6-1 to TRBJ2-1; D remains unclear. Trimming removed 10 bases at V and 10 bases at J, with 8 bases between. This CDR3 region has 9 residues. Germline CDR1 MNHNS, CDR2 SASEGT. CDR3 in DNA: TGTGCCACCCCCCAAGAGCAGTTCTTC. This translates into CATPQEQFF.

The rearrangement uses TRBV11-3 and TRBJ2-7; 9 bases fit TRBD1. The germline V gene has CDR1 SGHNT and CDR2 YENEEA. The CDR3 sequence is 13 residues long. V was clipped by 5 bases and J by 3 bases; unmatched bases: 2. The DNA for the CDR3 is TGTGCCAGCAGCCGGACAGGGGTCTACGAGCAGTACTTC. Its translation is CASSRTGVYEQYF.

This clone was detected once. This chain links TRBV19 with TRBJ2-7; the match to TRBD1 covers 9 bases. Germline-derived CDR1 and CDR2 are LNHDA and SQIVND (reference sequence). The length of the CDR3 is 14 residues. V was clipped by 3 bases and J by 5 bases; unmatched bases: 5. The CDR3 loop reads CASSIDRGVDEQYF. Here the CDR3 DNA reads TGTGCCAGTAGTATTGACAGGGGGGTTGACGAGCAGTACTTC.

The rearrangement links TRBV5-8 to TRBJ2-1, with TRBD2 as a possible D gene (5 bases). CDR1 and CDR2 from the germline V gene are SGHTS and YDEGEE. The germline V and J ends were trimmed by 0 bases and 8 bases, with 18 bases remaining between them. The CDR3 runs to 16 residues. The CDR3 loop is CASSLAGNTGWDEQFF. CDR3 in DNA: TGTGCCAGCAGCTTGGCGGGGAACACGGGATGGGATGAGCAGTTCTTC. Based on the CDR3 plus reference TRBV5-8 and TRBJ2-1, the full variable domain is EAGVTQSPTHLIKTRGQQATLRCSPISGHTSVYWYQQALGLGLQFLLWYDEGEERNRGNFPPRFSGRQFPNYSSELNVNALELEDSALYLCASSLAGNTGWDEQFFGPGTRLTVL.

The CDR3: CASSYLDRGSYNEQFF. CDR3 in DNA: TGTGCCAGCAGTTACTTAGACAGGGGGTCCTACAATGAGCAGTTCTTC. This chain connects TRBV6-5 to TRBJ2-1; 9 bases agree with TRBD1. The V gene end was trimmed by 1 base and the J gene end by 1 base; junction bases not matched to a gene: 2. Germline V gene sequence: CDR1 MNHEY, CDR2 SVGAGI. There are 16 residues in the CDR3.

The chain is built from TRBV4-1 and TRBJ1-1; D uncertain. CDR1 and CDR2 from the germline V gene are MGHRA and YSYEKL. V lost 3 bases to trimming and J lost 4 bases, with 9 bases between them. This CDR3 region has 13 residues. In DNA form, the CDR3 reads TGCGCCAGCAGCCAGAACAGCGGCACTGAAGCTTTCTTT. As protein: CASSQNSGTEAFF.

The chain has TRBV6-1 and TRBJ2-7, with 9 positions matching TRBD1. Trimming removed 6 bases from V and 7 bases from J; junction bases left unmatched: 10. The CDR3 has 14 residues. Germline CDR1 and CDR2: MNHNS and SASEGT. CDR3 in amino acids: CASRTRDRVREQYF. The CDR3 DNA sequence: TGTGCCAGCAGGACCCGGGACAGGGTGAGGGAGCAGTACTTC.

This sequence joins TRBV6-5 and TRBJ2-5, with TRBD1 matching 12 bases. V shed 10 bases, J shed 5 bases, and the junction held 2 bases outside the gene matches. Germline values: CDR1 MNHEY, CDR2 SVGAGI. This CDR3 contains 12 residues. DNA for the CDR3: TGTGCCACCGGGACAGGGGGCGAGACCCAGTACTTC. It yields the protein CATGTGGETQYF.

On this clone itself: Relative to the germline gene, one junction end is altered; a read error may explain this. J is TRBJ2-5 and V is TRBV7-7, with D maybe TRBD1 (5 bases). CDR3 size: 14 residues. CDR1 and CDR2 (germline): SSHAT, FNYEAQ (reference sequence). The CDR3 bases are TGTGCTAGCAGCCTATCAGGGAAGGGGGAGACCCAGTACTTC. Amino acid sequence: CASSLSGKGETQYF.

This chain joins TRBV5-4 and TRBJ2-5, with 11 bases that match TRBD1. V lost 4 bases, J lost 5 bases, and 4 bases stayed unmatched. The CDR3 contains 14 residues. Germline V CDR1 and CDR2: SGHNT, YYREEE (reference sequence). CDR3 amino acids: CASSRTGGEETQYF. The CDR3 DNA follows: TGTGCCAGCAGCAGGACAGGGGGCGAGGAGACCCAGTACTTC.

This sequence joins TRBV6-6 and TRBJ2-5; D may be TRBD2 (6 bases). This CDR3 region has 15 residues. The germline V and J ends were trimmed by 2 bases and 5 bases, with 15 bases remaining between them. Germline CDR1 and CDR2: MNHNY and SVGAGI (reference sequence). The CDR3 sequence: CASSYLGGFQETQYF. The CDR3 DNA is TGTGCCAGCAGTTACCTGGGGGGATTTCAGGAGACCCAGTACTTC.

The chain couples TRBV30 to TRBJ2-5; D is possibly TRBD1 (6 bases). CDR1 and CDR2 (germline): GTSNPN, SVGIG (reference sequence). This CDR3 is built from 14 residues. The V and J ends lost 4 bases and 7 bases respectively, with 19 bases between them. CDR3 residues: CAWNTGMGVGTQYF. CDR3 nucleotide sequence: TGTGCCTGGAATACAGGGATGGGGGTCGGGACCCAGTACTTC.

This clone came up a few times. This sequence joins TRBV7-9 and TRBJ1-2, with D perhaps matching TRBD1 (6 bases). Trimming shortened V by 1 base and J by 10 bases, and 16 bases separated the two germline ends. The CDR3 has 14 residues. Germline CDR1 and CDR2: SEHNR and FQNEAQ (reference sequence). CDR3 bases: TGTGCCAGCAGCTTAGTTGGGGGCCCCTCGGACTACACCTTC. It encodes CASSLVGGPSDYTF.

The gene calls are TRBV6-6 and TRBJ1-5, with D possibly TRBD1 on 6 matching bases. Germline lookup yields CDR1 MNHNY and CDR2 SVGAGI (reference sequence). V was trimmed by 5 bases and J by 3 bases, leaving 11 bases between them. The CDR3 covers 14 residues. The CDR3 loop reads CASSPGTTNQPQHF. In DNA form, the CDR3 reads TGTGCCAGCAGTCCCGGGACAACCAATCAGCCCCAGCATTTT.

The chain carries TRBV7-2 and TRBJ1-1; 7 bases agree with TRBD1. CDR1 and CDR2 (germline): SGHTA, FQGNSA. With 5 bases clipped from V and 1 base from J, the junction kept 13 bases outside the gene matches. The CDR3 extends over 17 amino acids. CDR3 loop: CASSLRAGGGRNTEAFF. CDR3 nucleotide sequence: TGTGCCAGCAGCCTTCGTGCAGGGGGAGGTCGGAACACTGAAGCTTTCTTT.

The genes are TRBV18 and TRBJ2-1; 8 bases agree with TRBD2. Per germline, CDR1 KGHSH and CDR2 LQKENI. V lost 2 bases and J lost 9; bases outside the gene matches: 21. The CDR3 contains 19 residues. The chain's CDR3 is CASSPWAGTATSGGAEQFF. In DNA form, the CDR3 reads TGTGCCAGCTCACCATGGGCCGGAACAGCAACTAGCGGAGGTGCTGAGCAGTTCTTC.

This chain joins TRBV27 and TRBJ2-7; D may be TRBD1 (5 bases). Germline V gene data show CDR1 as MNHEY and CDR2 as SMNVEV (reference sequence). V lost 0 bases and J 4 bases, leaving 7 bases between the germline ends. CDR3 size: 13 residues. CDR3 nucleotide sequence: TGTGCCAGCAGTTTATCTAGGGGATACGAGCAGTACTTC. This sequence encodes CASSLSRGYEQYF.

The gene calls are TRBV6-5 and TRBJ1-5, with D possibly matching TRBD1 (6 bases). The ends were cut back, 6 bases at V and 0 bases at J, with 12 bases in the middle. The CDR3 contains 15 residues. Germline lookup yields CDR1 MNHEY and CDR2 SVGAGI. This chain's CDR3 is CASRQGPYSNQPQHF. DNA of the CDR3: TGTGCCAGCAGACAGGGACCATATAGCAATCAGCCCCAGCATTTT.

The chain employs TRBV19 and TRBJ1-2; 12 bases match TRBD1. V lost 2 bases and J lost 6; bases outside the gene matches: 10. Germline V gives CDR1 LNHDA, CDR2 SQIVND (reference sequence). The CDR3 is 17 residues long. In nucleotides, the CDR3 is TGTGCCAGTAGTATAATGGGACAGGGGGCTATGTGGGATGGCTACACCTTC. Translation gives CASSIMGQGAMWDGYTF.

The J gene is TRBJ1-3, the V gene TRBV4-3, with TRBD1 as a possible D gene (6 bases). V dropped 4 bases and J dropped 0 bases, with 13 bases sitting between them. The germline CDR1 and CDR2 sequences are LGHNA and YSLEER. This CDR3 is 16 amino acids long. The CDR3: CASSPSGTSSGNTIYF. DNA of the CDR3: TGCGCCAGCAGCCCATCCGGGACAAGCTCTGGAAACACCATATATTTT.

The V and J genes are TRBV19 and TRBJ1-1, with D possibly TRBD1 on 5 matching bases. The CDR3 has 13 residues. Germline V gene sequence: CDR1 LNHDA, CDR2 SQIVND (reference sequence). V was pared by 4 bases and J by 5 bases, with 11 bases between. The DNA for the CDR3 is TGTGCCAGTAGTAACTCAGGGCTTACTGAAGCTTTCTTT. Translated: CASSNSGLTEAFF.

This sequence joins TRBV19 and TRBJ1-1, with a possible D match to TRBD1 (6 bases). CDR1 and CDR2 from the germline V gene are LNHDA and SQIVND (reference sequence). The CDR3 has 15 amino acids. The V and J ends lost 6 bases and 4 bases respectively, with 18 bases between them. CDR3 DNA sequence: TGTGCCAGTAGCTCGACAGGTTTCGTGGGCACTGAAGCTTTCTTT. The encoded protein is CASSSTGFVGTEAFF.